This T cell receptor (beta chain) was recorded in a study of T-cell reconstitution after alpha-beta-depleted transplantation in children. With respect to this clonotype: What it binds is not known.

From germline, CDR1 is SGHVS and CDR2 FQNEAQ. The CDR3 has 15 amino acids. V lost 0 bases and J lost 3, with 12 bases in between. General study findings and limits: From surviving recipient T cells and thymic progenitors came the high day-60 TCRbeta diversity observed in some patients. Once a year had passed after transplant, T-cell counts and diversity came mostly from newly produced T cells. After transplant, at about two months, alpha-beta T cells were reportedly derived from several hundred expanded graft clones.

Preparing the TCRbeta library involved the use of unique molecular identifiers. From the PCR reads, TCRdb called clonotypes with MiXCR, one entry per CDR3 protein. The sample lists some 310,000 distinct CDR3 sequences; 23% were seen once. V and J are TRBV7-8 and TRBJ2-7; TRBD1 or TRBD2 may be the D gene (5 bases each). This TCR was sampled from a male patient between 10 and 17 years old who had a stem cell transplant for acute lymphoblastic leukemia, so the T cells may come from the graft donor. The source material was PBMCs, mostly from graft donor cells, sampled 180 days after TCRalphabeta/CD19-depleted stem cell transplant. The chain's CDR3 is CASSLAGDHYYEQYF. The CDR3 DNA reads TGTGCCAGCAGCTTAGCCGGGGACCACTACTACGAGCAGTACTTC.